A single sample gave rise to the 23 T cell receptor beta chains below, sequenced in a study of shared clonotypes between healthy human individuals (dated by TCRdb to 2020 to 2022). The library was obtained by the immunoSEQ multiplex PCR assay. TCRdb carries this immuneACCESS record with in-frame sequences only. Its versions omit some clonotypes, under half of them owing to an unresolved V gene in the studies checked, with the rest unexplained. Within this sample are around 2.1 million clones, with under 97% of them counted one time only. The ten largest make up roughly 0.13% of the sample. The sample comprised naive CD4+ T cells sorted from blood. In the paper's terms, the cell subset or site label means: CD45RA+ positively selected. These TCRs come from a man aged 18 to 29 in good health.

The chain uses TRBV10-1 and TRBJ2-7; no firm D call. V was trimmed by 4 bases and J by 2 bases, leaving 12 bases between them. The CDR3 consists of 14 residues. Germline CDR1 and CDR2: WNHNN and SYGVQD (reference sequence). This CDR3 reads CASSGNGKPYEQYF. In DNA, the CDR3 is TGCGCCAGCAGTGGGAATGGAAAACCCTACGAGCAGTACTTC.

This chain's CDR3 is CSVIGPVPNIQYF. The CDR3 nucleotides read TGCAGCGTAATTGGGCCTGTTCCAAACATTCAGTACTTC. The chain uses TRBV29-1 and TRBJ2-4; no definite D call. Trimming cost V 6 bases and J 6 bases, with 15 bases left between them. Germline lookup yields CDR1 SQVTM and CDR2 ANQGSEA. The CDR3 totals 13 residues. The variable domain in full, with the rest retrieved from reference TRBV29-1 and TRBJ2-4, is SAVISQKPSRDICQRGTSLTIQCQVDSQVTMMFWYRQQPGQSLTLIATANQGSEATYESGFVIDKFPISRPNLTFSTLTVSNMSPEDSSIYLCSVIGPVPNIQYFGAGTRLSVL.

The chain joins TRBV15 to TRBJ1-2, with D tentatively TRBD1 (5 bases). The V end lost 4 bases, the J end lost 5 bases, and 14 bases lay between the germline ends. Germline CDR1 is LNHNV and CDR2 is YYDKDF (reference sequence). CDR3 length: 14 residues. CDR3 sequence reads: CATSKDSRDYGYTF. In DNA form, the CDR3 reads TGTGCCACCAGCAAAGACAGCCGAGATTATGGCTACACCTTC.

This clone appeared once. CDR3 residues: CASSRLLGTGELFF. The CDR3 DNA reads TGTGCCAGCAGTAGACTCTTGGGCACCGGGGAGCTGTTTTTT. V gene TRBV6-1 combines with J gene TRBJ2-2, with D hard to call. Germline CDR1 is MNHNS and CDR2 is SASEGT. CDR3 length: 14 residues. V was shortened by 5 bases and J by 4 bases, with 11 bases between the two germline ends.

Only one count was recorded for this clone. The chain joins TRBV5-4 to TRBJ1-6; 7 bases match TRBD1. V lost 1 base, J lost 6 bases, and 7 bases stayed unmatched. The CDR3 totals 16 residues. The germline V gene has CDR1 SGHNT and CDR2 YYREEE (reference sequence). The CDR3 reads CASSLSRDSTNSPLHF. The CDR3 nucleotides are TGTGCCAGCAGCTTGAGCCGGGACAGTACTAATTCACCCCTCCACTTT. The entire variable domain, with the rest obtained from reference TRBV5-4 and TRBJ1-6, is as follows: ETGVTQSPTHLIKTRGQQVTLRCSSQSGHNTVSWYQQALGQGPQFIFQYYREEENGRGNFPPRFSGLQFPNYSSELNVNALELDDSALYLCASSLSRDSTNSPLHFGNGTRLTVT.

The chain employs TRBV5-1 and TRBJ1-3; no definite D call. The V end was cut by 4 bases, the J end by 4 bases, with 30 bases between. There are 20 residues in the CDR3. The germline V gene has CDR1 SGHRS and CDR2 YFSETQ. CDR3 in amino acids: CASSLSYTAGMTLVGNTIYF. CDR3 nucleotides: TGCGCCAGCAGCCTGAGTTATACCGCCGGTATGACCTTGGTGGGAAACACCATATATTTT.

The rearrangement links TRBV5-1 to TRBJ1-1; 7 bases align to TRBD1. V shed 0 bases, J shed 0 bases, and the junction held 5 bases outside the gene matches. The CDR3 extends over 16 amino acids. CDR1 SGHRS and CDR2 YFSETQ come from the germline V gene. CDR3 residues: CASSLAGTDLNTEAFF. The DNA for the CDR3 is TGCGCCAGCAGCTTGGCCGGGACAGACTTGAACACTGAAGCTTTCTTT.

V gene TRBV6-1 combines with J gene TRBJ2-7; D is possibly TRBD2 (6 bases). This CDR3 contains 15 residues. The V gene's germline CDR1 is MNHNS and CDR2 SASEGT. Trimming shortened V by 4 bases and J by 2 bases, and 15 bases separated the two germline ends. The DNA for the CDR3 is TGTGCCAGCAGTGCCCATTCTAGCGAGACCTACGAGCAGTACTTC. Translating it yields CASSAHSSETYEQYF.

This chain links TRBV6-5 with TRBJ1-6; tentative D call: TRBD1 (6 bases). CDR3 length equals 14 residues. Per the germline V gene, CDR1 is MNHEY and CDR2 is SVGAGI. The V gene lost 7 bases and the J gene lost 6 bases, with 13 bases spanning the gap. The CDR3 nucleotides are TGTGCCAGCAATGAGGACAGATTTAATTCACCCCTCCACTTT. Its protein product is CASNEDRFNSPLHF.

The chain couples TRBV14 to TRBJ1-6, with 9 bases identical to TRBD1. The germline gives CDR1 SGHDN, CDR2 FVKESK. J was trimmed by 6 bases and V by 0 bases; bases with no gene match: 3. There are 16 residues in the CDR3. In nucleotides, the CDR3 is TGTGCCAGCAGCCAAGACTGGGACAGGGCTAATTCACCCCTCCACTTT. Translating gives CASSQDWDRANSPLHF.

This clone showed up just once. This chain links TRBV4-3 with TRBJ2-3, with a tentative D call TRBD1 (6 bases). V was clipped by 1 base and J by 0 bases, with 8 bases between them. The CDR3 totals 15 residues. From germline, CDR1 is LGHNA and CDR2 YSLEER. Here the CDR3 reads CASSQVRGSTDTQYF. In DNA, the CDR3 is TGCGCCAGCAGCCAAGTAAGGGGGAGCACAGATACGCAGTATTTT.

The chain carries TRBV19 and TRBJ1-2; the match to TRBD1 covers 7 bases. Germline CDR1 and CDR2: LNHDA and SQIVND (reference sequence). This CDR3 spans 16 amino acids. Trimming removed 7 bases from V and 4 bases from J; junction bases left unmatched: 15. CDR3 sequence reads: CASTDPAGQATYGYTF. The CDR3 nucleotides read TGTGCCAGTACTGATCCCGCCGGACAGGCAACCTATGGCTACACCTTC.

The CDR3 spells CASSSRLISSGRNTGELFF. DNA for the CDR3: TGTGCCAGCAGTTCGCGGCTTATATCTAGCGGGAGGAACACCGGGGAGCTGTTTTTT. V usage is TRBV28 and J usage is TRBJ2-2; 10 bases fit TRBD2. In germline, CDR1 is MDHEN, CDR2 SYDVKM. V trimming: 4 bases; J trimming: 1 base; junction bases outside the gene matches: 12. The CDR3 consists of 19 residues.

The rearrangement joins TRBV5-1 to TRBJ1-3, with D unresolved. The length of the CDR3 is 12 residues. Trimming took 5 bases from V and 3 from J, leaving 6 bases between them. Germline assignment: CDR1 SGHRS and CDR2 YFSETQ. The CDR3 is CASRSDGNTIYF. In nucleotides, the CDR3 is TGCGCCAGCAGGTCGGATGGAAACACCATATATTTT.

The genes are TRBV30 and TRBJ2-2; unclear D gene. With 3 bases removed from V and 6 bases from J, the gap between germline ends came to 26 bases. The germline CDR1 and CDR2 sequences are GTSNPN and SVGIG (reference sequence). The CDR3 spans 18 residues. The CDR3 loop reads CAWRTQLVQDPSPGELFF. In DNA form, the CDR3 reads TGTGCCTGGAGGACCCAATTAGTGCAGGACCCTTCCCCCGGGGAGCTGTTTTTT.

This rearrangement joins TRBV5-6 to TRBJ2-7; 9 nucleotides align to TRBD2. CDR1 is SGHDT and CDR2 is YYEEEE in the germline V gene. Losses at the gene ends were 3 bases for V and 2 bases for J; bases not matched to a gene: 9. The CDR3 sequence is 16 residues long. In DNA, the CDR3 is TGTGCCAGCAGCTGGATTAGCGGGAGATCCACCTACGAGCAGTACTTC. As protein: CASSWISGRSTYEQYF. Filled out from reference TRBV5-6 and TRBJ2-7, the complete variable domain reads DAGVTQSPTHLIKTRGQQVTLRCSPKSGHDTVSWYQQALGQGPQFIFQYYEEEERQRGNFPDRFSGHQFPNYSSELNVNALLLGDSALYLCASSWISGRSTYEQYFGPGTRLTVT.

This clone was detected once. The sample carries other DNA sequences with the same CDR3. V gene TRBV5-1 combines with J gene TRBJ2-3; D gene uncertain. The germline CDR1 and CDR2 sequences are SGHRS and YFSETQ. V was shortened by 4 bases and J by 1 base, with 7 bases between the two germline ends. This CDR3 has 13 amino acids. In DNA form, the CDR3 reads TGCGCCAGCAGCCTCGAAGGCACAGATACGCAGTATTTT. Its protein product is CASSLEGTDTQYF.

V is TRBV27 and J is TRBJ1-1, with D possibly being TRBD1 (5 bases). This CDR3 is 14 amino acids long. The V gene lost 6 bases and the J gene lost 4 bases, with 15 bases spanning the gap. Germline assignment: CDR1 MNHEY and CDR2 SMNVEV (reference sequence). CDR3 sequence reads: CASRTGRQGTEAFF. The DNA of the CDR3 is TGTGCCAGCAGAACGGGCCGCCAGGGCACTGAAGCTTTCTTT.

In this sample, this clone turned up once. The chain carries TRBV5-6 and TRBJ2-1; D assignment may be TRBD1 or TRBD2 (5 bases each). Germline assignment: CDR1 SGHDT and CDR2 YYEEEE. The CDR3 contains 14 residues. V lost 3 bases and J lost 5, with 12 bases in between. CDR3 sequence reads: CASSSPGRDNEQFF. The CDR3 region has the DNA TGTGCCAGCAGCTCCCCGGGACGGGACAATGAGCAGTTCTTC.

This clone came up once. The chain uses TRBV7-6 and TRBJ1-1; D gene uncertain. The V gene lost 1 base and the J gene lost 6 bases, with 3 bases spanning the gap. Germline values: CDR1 SGHVS, CDR2 FNYEAQ. The CDR3 is 11 amino acids. The CDR3 reads CASSLVPEAFF. CDR3 bases: TGTGCCAGCAGCTTAGTCCCTGAAGCTTTCTTT. The full variable domain, rest sourced from reference TRBV7-6 and TRBJ1-1, is GAGVSQSPRYKVTKRGQDVALRCDPISGHVSLYWYRQALGQGPEFLTYFNYEAQQDKSGLPNDRFSAERPEGSISTLTIQRTEQRDSAMYRCASSLVPEAFFGQGTRLTVV.

The chain carries TRBV4-1 and TRBJ2-3, with 12 nucleotides matching TRBD2. From germline, CDR1 is MGHRA and CDR2 YSYEKL. The V segment lost 3 bases and the J segment 2 bases; nucleotides outside the gene matches: 6. This CDR3 region has 17 residues. The chain's CDR3 is CASSQAGLAGITDTQYF. CDR3 coding DNA: TGCGCCAGCAGCCAGGCCGGACTAGCGGGGATCACAGATACGCAGTATTTT.

This clone is a singleton in its sample. This chain connects TRBV30 to TRBJ1-3; D might be TRBD1 (5 bases). The length of the CDR3 is 12 residues. Germline V gives CDR1 GTSNPN, CDR2 SVGIG (reference sequence). V was trimmed by 4 bases and J by 4 bases, leaving 8 bases between them. CDR3 region: CAWTGYGNTIYF. The CDR3, as DNA: TGTGCCTGGACAGGGTACGGAAACACCATATATTTT.

The gene calls are TRBV5-1 and TRBJ1-2; D not resolved. Germline CDR1 reads SGHRS; CDR2 reads YFSETQ. Trimming cost V 4 bases and J 2 bases, with 15 bases left between them. This CDR3 has 15 amino acids. CDR3 in amino acids: CASSPSLGMNYGYTF. The DNA for the CDR3 is TGCGCCAGCAGCCCCAGTTTGGGGATGAACTATGGCTACACCTTC. Based on the CDR3 plus reference TRBV5-1 and TRBJ1-2, the full variable domain is KAGVTQTPRYLIKTRGQQVTLSCSPISGHRSVSWYQQTPGQGLQFLFEYFSETQRNKGNFPGRFSGRQFSNSRSEMNVSTLELGDSALYLCASSPSLGMNYGYTFGSGTRLTVV.